The clone carrying this T cell receptor (beta chain) was observed a handful of times. Antigen unknown. Treatment in this sample: randomized to nivolumab then ipilimumab (arm A) or the reverse (arm B). The data belong to a study of sequential checkpoint blockade in melanoma. Whole-study context: 90 to 95 pretreatment tumor DNA samples were TCRβ immunosequenced. Some 22 patients had tumor biopsies before treatment and at week 13. Regarding the study as a whole: Mutational load did not correlate with tumor T-cell fraction or clonality. Clinical benefit was about 30 times likelier when tumor T-cell fraction and clonality increased.

The CDR3 spans 19 residues. V was pared by 1 base and J by 0 bases, with 7 bases of the junction left unmatched. CDR1 SGHNT and CDR2 YENEEA come from the germline V gene. Profiling relied on immunoSEQ multiplex PCR, and the TCRdb table lists in-frame clones only, not all of them. The repertoire holds under 950 clones, with 20% to 30% as singletons. This sequence originates from a human donor with melanoma. The material sequenced was tumor tissue (inferred from file names), taken from a patient given nivolumab and ipilimumab in sequence. The chain carries TRBV11-3 and TRBJ2-6; 9 nucleotides match TRBD2. CDR3 loop: CASSLVVLAGISGANVLTF. CDR3 in DNA: TGTGCCAGCAGCTTAGTAGTCCTAGCGGGAATCTCTGGGGCCAACGTCCTGACTTTC.